Below, one T cell receptor beta chain is given with its context. The antigen is undetermined. Trimming cost V 4 bases and J 3 bases; bases outside gene matches: 9. Germline V gives CDR1 SGHTA, CDR2 FQGNSA. The CDR3 totals 16 residues. Libraries from naive CD8 cells were generated from approximately 20,000 to 1,000,000 sorted cells (with 10%, 30% or 50% RNA). These data come from a study of molecular identifiers for immune sequencing clone quantification. Study as a whole: The replicates split RNA from around 18,000 or 91,000 naive CD8 cells five ways and sequenced four. Study-level results: Detecting spiked Jurkat TCR RNA from one cell among about a million naive cells was reportedly possible.

Each CDR3 protein gets one entry after TCRdb re-called the PCR reads with MiXCR. The sample lists over 65,000 distinct CDR3 sequences, more than 20% seen once, with roughly 0.8% in the top ten. The specimen sequenced was naive CD8+ T cells from blood, with Jurkat cell RNA spiked in. Indicated subset: FACS-sorted CD8+CD4-CCR7+CD45RA+ naive T cells. This chain links TRBV7-2 with TRBJ1-5; 7 bases are a match to TRBD1. This receptor was taken from a human donor in good health. Some libraries in this study had Jurkat cell RNA spiked in. The CDR3 loop reads CASSSTTGSFNQPQHF. As DNA, the CDR3 is TGTGCCAGCAGCTCCACGACAGGGAGCTTCAATCAGCCCCAGCATTTT.